The rows below give T cell receptor beta chains drawn from one sample of a study of blood T cell repertoires in COVID-19. The assay was immunoSEQ multiplex PCR, and TCRdb's table has in-frame clones only and misses some. The table includes around 25,000 clones, 75% to 90% detected once. Specimen: peripheral blood. These receptors all stem from a human donor in a cohort sampled during active COVID-19. CDR3s include the opening cysteine and the closing phenylalanine or tryptophan. The D gene is left open where the match is weak. Clone size, where shown, is once, few, many, or a class for clones that have expanded.

clone size	V gene	J gene	D gene	CDR3 protein	CDR3 DNA
-	TRBV6-2/TRBV6-3	TRBJ2-3	-	CASSPRGSVETDTQYF	TGTGCCAGCAGTCCCCGGGGGTCGGTCGAGACAGATACGCAGTATTTT
-	TRBV7-9	TRBJ2-3	TRBD2	CASSLEGLAAGHTQYF	TGTGCCAGCAGCTTAGAAGGACTAGCGGCAGGACATACGCAGTATTTT
-	TRBV11-2	TRBJ2-3	-	CASSLSRGATDTQYF	TGTGCCAGCAGCCTCAGTCGGGGGGCCACAGATACGCAGTATTTT
-	TRBV29-1	TRBJ2-2	TRBD2	CSSTSGTGGELFF	TGCAGCTCGACTAGCGGGACCGGCGGGGAGCTGTTTTTT
-	TRBV7-2	TRBJ2-1	TRBD2	CASSLGKGGSVEQFF	TGTGCCAGCAGCTTAGGGAAGGGCGGGAGTGTTGAGCAGTTCTTC
once	TRBV27	TRBJ2-1	TRBD2	CASSLTRGLAGVVEQFF	TGTGCCAGCAGTTTAACGCGCGGGCTAGCGGGAGTAGTTGAGCAGTTCTTC
-	TRBV18	TRBJ2-5	-	CASSPGSEETQYF	TGTGCCAGCTCACCGGGCTCCGAAGAGACCCAGTACTTC
-	TRBV9	TRBJ2-1	TRBD2	CASSAQGLATYEQFF	TGTGCCAGCAGCGCGCAGGGACTAGCGACTTATGAGCAGTTCTTC
once	TRBV5-1	TRBJ2-1	-	CASSSPLSSNEQFF	TGCGCCAGCAGCTCCCCACTTAGTAGCAATGAGCAGTTCTTC
-	TRBV2	TRBJ1-1	-	CASSAWGGGTEAFF	TGTGCCAGCAGTGCATGGGGGGGAGGCACTGAAGCTTTCTTT
-	TRBV4-3	TRBJ1-2	-	CASSQQQGSYGYTF	TGCGCCAGCAGCCAGCAACAGGGATCCTATGGCTACACCTTC
-	TRBV3-1/TRBV3-2	TRBJ2-7	TRBD1	CASRRPPFRDRAGEQYF	TGTGCCAGCAGACGCCCCCCTTTCCGGGACAGGGCTGGCGAGCAGTACTTC
-	TRBV7-2	TRBJ2-5	TRBD2	CASSLASSSGGLETQYF	TGTGCCAGCAGCTTAGCGAGTTCTAGCGGGGGCCTCGAGACCCAGTACTTC
few	TRBV11-2	TRBJ1-5	-	CASSLGATDQPQHF	TGTGCCAGCAGCTTGGGGGCCACCGATCAGCCCCAGCATTTT
-	TRBV9	TRBJ2-1	-	CASSAGTQSYNEQFF	TGTGCCAGCAGTGCAGGGACACAAAGTTACAATGAGCAGTTCTTC
once	TRBV19	TRBJ2-5	-	CASSIVNGETQYF	TGTGCCAGTAGTATAGTGAACGGGGAGACCCAGTACTTC
-	TRBV27	TRBJ2-2	-	CASSFVQNTGELFF	TGTGCCAGCAGTTTTGTACAGAACACCGGGGAGCTGTTTTTT
-	TRBV5-6	TRBJ1-1	-	CASSLGGAVNTEAFF	TGTGCCAGCAGCTTAGGAGGGGCAGTGAACACTGAAGCTTTCTTT